This T cell receptor beta chain was found in a study of blood T cell repertoires in COVID-19. Original handling: Researchers report that nucleated cell counts were estimated from reference gene primer amplification. Some clones are missing from TCRdb's copy, which holds only in-frame ones; the method was immunoSEQ multiplex PCR. Clone size and V and J calls were adopted from that table, with D and trimming inferred from the DNA. The repertoire holds 200,000 to 250,000 clones, with around 86% as singletons. V was pared by 7 bases and J by 2 bases, with 15 bases between. Germline V gene sequence: CDR1 MNHNS, CDR2 SASEGT. The CDR3 is made up of 15 amino acids. Two negative PCRs, clearance, or symptom resolution characterized the recovered Cohort 3 donors.

The receptor comes from a woman between 50 and 59 years old who had recovered from COVID-19. Input material: PBMCs or T cells enriched from blood (not recorded which). The gene calls are TRBV6-1 and TRBJ1-5, with D tentatively TRBD1 (5 bases). CDR3 amino acids: CASNDRGVGNQPQHF. As DNA, the CDR3 is TGTGCCAGCAATGATAGGGGCGTAGGCAATCAGCCCCAGCATTTT.